These T cell receptor beta chains were read from a single sample in a study of PD-L1 blockade in urothelial cancer. Assay used: immunoSEQ multiplex PCR; TCRdb lists only in-frame clones, some missing. Of fewer than 80,000 clones in the sample, under 90% were seen once. The sample consisted of PBMCs, taken around atezolizumab (anti-PD-L1) treatment. The source of these receptors is an older man with urothelial cancer. The CDR3 runs from the conserved cysteine through the conserved F or W. The D gene is left open where the match is weak. Clone size is not always given. Where it is, it says once, few, many or a class for expanded clones.

TRBJ2-1 | NA | TRBV27 | TRBD1 | CASSTGVHYNEQFF | TGTGCCAGCAGTACAGGGGTGCACTACAATGAGCAGTTCTTC
TRBJ2-7 | NA | TRBV7-8 | NA | CASSPPRGYEQYF | TGTGCCAGCAGCCCCCCTAGAGGCTACGAGCAGTACTTC
TRBJ2-7 | NA | TRBV11-1 | NA | CASSLGIRGVGHEQYF | TGTGCCAGCAGCTTGGGGATCAGGGGAGTCGGCCACGAGCAGTACTTC
TRBJ1-1 | NA | TRBV5-1 | NA | CASSLVVSGGGTEAFF | TGCGCCAGCAGCTTGGTGGTATCAGGCGGAGGCACTGAAGCTTTCTTT
TRBJ2-1 | NA | TRBV5-4 | TRBD2 | CASSPLAGPYNEQFF | TGTGCCAGCAGTCCCCTAGCGGGACCCTACAATGAGCAGTTCTTC
TRBJ2-1 | NA | TRBV5-6 | TRBD2 | CASSRLAGGVRFF | TGTGCCAGCAGCCGCCTGGCGGGAGGGGTCCGGTTCTTC
TRBJ1-4 | NA | TRBV19 | NA | CASSQITGIRGEKLFF | TGTGCCAGTAGTCAAATAACAGGGATTAGGGGTGAAAAACTGTTTTTT
TRBJ2-7 | NA | TRBV18 | NA | CASSPGAKYEQYF | TGTGCCAGCTCACCGGGAGCTAAGTATGAGCAGTACTTC
TRBJ2-7 | NA | TRBV10-3 | NA | CAISESQGFEQYF | TGTGCCATCAGTGAGTCGCAGGGGTTCGAGCAGTACTTC
TRBJ1-2 | few | TRBV28 | NA | CASSLVRQTAVRGYTF | TGTGCCAGCAGTTTGGTTAGACAGACTGCGGTCCGGGGCTACACCTTC
TRBJ1-4 | NA | TRBV5-6 | TRBD1 | CASSWDRGGEKLFF | TGTGCCAGCAGCTGGGACAGGGGAGGGGAAAAACTGTTTTTT
TRBJ2-2 | few | TRBV7-7 | NA | CASSLSDPNTGELFF | TGTGCTAGCAGCTTAAGCGACCCGAACACCGGGGAGCTGTTTTTT
TRBJ2-1 | NA | TRBV19 | TRBD2 | CASTHLGTSGRRNNEQFF | TGTGCCAGTACCCACCTCGGGACTAGCGGGAGAAGGAACAATGAGCAGTTCTTC
TRBJ1-3 | once | TRBV5-6 | TRBD1 | CASSPGQGRNTIYF | TGTGCCAGCAGTCCGGGACAGGGGAGGAACACCATATATTTT
TRBJ1-1 | once | TRBV7-3 | NA | CASSLQGHGDTEAFF | TGTGCCAGCAGCTTACAGGGGCACGGGGACACTGAAGCTTTCTTT
TRBJ2-5 | NA | TRBV30 | TRBD2 | CAWSPLAAGEETQYF | TGTGCCTGGAGTCCTCTTGCGGCGGGAGAAGAGACCCAGTACTTC
TRBJ2-1 | few | TRBV7-6 | NA | CASSPRTTMAHNEQFF | TGTGCCAGCAGCCCTCGGACTACCATGGCCCACAATGAGCAGTTCTTC
TRBJ1-3 | NA | TRBV30 | NA | CAWSVGGTLGNTIYF | TGTGCCTGGAGTGTTGGGGGGACCTTGGGAAACACCATATATTTT
TRBJ2-3 | NA | TRBV7-9 | NA | CASSLGQSSTDTQYF | TGTGCCAGCAGCTTAGGACAGAGTAGCACAGATACGCAGTATTTT
TRBJ2-2 | NA | TRBV27 | NA | CASSSQTVSGELFF | TGTGCCAGCAGTTCCCAGACAGTCTCGGGGGAGCTGTTTTTT
TRBJ2-7 | NA | TRBV18 | NA | CASSPTGSSYEQYF | TGTGCCAGCTCACCAACCGGGAGCTCCTACGAGCAGTACTTC
TRBJ2-7 | once | TRBV7-7 | TRBD1 | CASSPRTGGIYEQYF | TGTGCTAGCAGCCCGCGGACAGGGGGCATCTACGAGCAGTACTTC
TRBJ1-3 | NA | TRBV11-2 | NA | CASSSPRGRNTIYF | TGTGCCAGCAGCTCCCCGAGGGGGAGAAACACCATATATTTT
TRBJ2-2 | NA | TRBV5-1 | NA | CASSSDTGTPAYTGELFF | TGCGCCAGCAGCTCGGACACCGGGACTCCCGCCTACACCGGGGAGCTGTTTTTT
TRBJ1-4 | NA | TRBV19 | NA | CASSIVRGGGEKLFF | TGTGCCAGTAGTATAGTCCGGGGTGGCGGCGAAAAACTGTTTTTT
TRBJ2-4 | NA | TRBV5-6 | NA | CASSRQTGFGIQYF | TGTGCCAGCAGTCGTCAGACAGGTTTCGGCATTCAGTACTTC
TRBJ2-2 | NA | TRBV5-1 | NA | CASSVITGNTGELFF | TGCGCCAGCAGCGTCATCACAGGGAACACCGGGGAGCTGTTTTTT
TRBJ1-1 | NA | TRBV19 | NA | CASSIPGWNTEAFF | TGTGCCAGTAGTATCCCCGGGTGGAACACTGAAGCTTTCTTT
TRBJ2-5 | NA | TRBV5-4 | NA | CASSLLYREGTQYF | TGTGCCAGCAGCTTGTTGTACAGGGAGGGCACCCAGTACTTC
TRBJ2-2 | NA | TRBV6-5 | NA | CASSSTGANTGELFF | TGTGCCAGCAGTTCCACAGGAGCGAACACCGGGGAGCTGTTTTTT
TRBJ1-1 | NA | TRBV5-8 | NA | CASRRGTNLEAFF | TGTGCCAGCAGACGCGGGACTAACCTGGAAGCTTTCTTT
TRBJ2-1 | once | TRBV7-6 | TRBD2 | CASSLGRLAGGPSYNEQFF | TGTGCCAGCAGCTTAGGGAGACTAGCGGGAGGGCCCTCCTACAATGAGCAGTTCTTC
TRBJ1-5 | NA | TRBV27 | NA | CASKQYNQPQHF | TGTGCCAGCAAACAGTACAATCAGCCCCAGCATTTT